A single sample gave rise to the 24 T cell receptor beta chains below, sequenced in a study of shared clonotypes between healthy human individuals. Only CD45RO-negative cells positively selected for CCR7 counted as naive CD8 cells, so terminally differentiated effector memory CD45RA+ cells were excluded. Clones were read by immunoSEQ multiplex PCR, and TCRdb kept only the in-frame ones, dropping some. The sample contains around 1,900,000 clones, roughly 95% of which appear only once. Sequenced material: naive CD8+ T cells from PBMCs. These receptors were collected from a man aged 18 to 29 in good health. Some clones in this sample may be carry-over from other donors' samples.

The chain joins TRBV21-1 to TRBJ2-4; the listed D gene, TRBD2, was not tested against the DNA. TRBV21-1 is a documented pseudogene. This CDR3 has 16 amino acids. CDR3: CASSPRGREFPNIQYF. DNA for the CDR3: TGTGCCAGCAGCCCACGGGGGCGGGAGTTCCCCAACATTCAGTACTTC.

This clone was found once. V gene TRBV27 combines with J gene TRBJ1-3; 10 positions agree with TRBD1. Germline V gene lookup returns CDR1 MNHEY and CDR2 SMNVEV (reference sequence). The CDR3 contains 16 residues. Trimming at V came to 5 bases and at J to 2 bases, leaving 6 bases not matched to a gene. CDR3 coding DNA: TGTGCCAGCAGTCCCTGGACAGGGGGGGCTGGAAACACCATATATTTT. Translated, it gives CASSPWTGGAGNTIYF.

The chain links TRBV11-2 to TRBJ2-2; the D gene is possibly TRBD1 (5 bases). This CDR3 has 16 amino acids. Per the germline V gene, CDR1 is SGHAT and CDR2 is FQNNGV. Trimming left V 6 bases short and J 0 bases short, with 14 bases between. DNA for the CDR3: TGTGCCAGCAGATTGTACAGGATCACGAACACCGGGGAGCTGTTTTTT. Translating gives CASRLYRITNTGELFF. Looking up the rest from reference TRBV11-2 and TRBJ2-2 gives the full variable domain: EAGVAQSPRYKIIEKRQSVAFWCNPISGHATLYWYQQILGQGPKLLIQFQNNGVVDDSQLPKDRFSAERLKGVDSTLKIQPAKLEDSAVYLCASRLYRITNTGELFFGEGSRLTVL.

The J gene is TRBJ2-7, the V gene TRBV28; 9 bases map to TRBD2. Germline V gene lookup returns CDR1 MDHEN and CDR2 SYDVKM. V gave up 1 base and J gave up 0 bases; unmatched junction bases: 10. This CDR3 contains 18 residues. The DNA for the CDR3 is TGTGCCAGCAGTTTATACGCTAGCGGGATCGGGAGCTCCTACGAGCAGTACTTC. Translation: CASSLYASGIGSSYEQYF.

V and J are TRBV7-3 and TRBJ2-2; D may be TRBD1 or TRBD2 (6 bases each). V lost 7 bases and J lost 3, with 15 bases in between. Looked up from germline, CDR1 is SGHTA and CDR2 is FQGTGA. There are 15 residues in the CDR3. CDR3 nucleotides: TGTGCCAGCACCGTGGGGGGCGGATACACCGGGGAGCTGTTTTTT. This codes for CASTVGGGYTGELFF.

The chain is built from TRBV28 and TRBJ2-1; perhaps TRBD2 as D (5 bases). CDR1 and CDR2 from the germline V gene are MDHEN and SYDVKM. The CDR3 consists of 13 residues. V shed 7 bases and J shed 3 bases, with 10 bases lying between them. CDR3 protein: CASTEGNYNEQFF. Here the CDR3 DNA reads TGTGCCAGCACCGAGGGAAACTACAATGAGCAGTTCTTC.

The chain employs TRBV30 and TRBJ2-7, with D tentatively TRBD1 or TRBD2 (5 bases each). CDR3 length: 14 amino acids. The V and J ends lost 0 bases and 2 bases respectively, with 11 bases between them. The V gene's germline CDR1 is GTSNPN and CDR2 SVGIG (reference sequence). The CDR3 sequence: CAWSVRGPTYEQYF. The CDR3 nucleotides are TGTGCCTGGAGTGTACGGGGACCCACCTACGAGCAGTACTTC.

The chain employs TRBV7-9 and TRBJ1-2; D possibly corresponds to TRBD1 (6 bases). V lost 1 base and J 7 bases, leaving 13 bases between the germline ends. CDR1 is SEHNR and CDR2 is FQNEAQ in the germline V gene (reference sequence). This CDR3 is 14 amino acids long. The CDR3 nucleotides are TGTGCCAGCAGCTTAGGGGGGCCAGGGGCTGGCTACACCTTC. Residues: CASSLGGPGAGYTF. The full variable domain, with the rest looked up from reference TRBV7-9 and TRBJ1-2, is DTGVSQNPRHKITKRGQNVTFRCDPISEHNRLYWYRQTLGQGPEFLTYFQNEAQLEKSRLLSDRFSAERPKGSFSTLEIQRTEQGDSAMYLCASSLGGPGAGYTFGSGTRLTVV.

This clone was seen once. V and J are TRBV7-3 and TRBJ2-1; TRBD2 matches 9 bases. J lost 9 bases, V lost 4 bases, and 4 bases had no gene match. The germline V gene has CDR1 SGHTA and CDR2 FQGTGA. CDR3 size: 13 residues. As DNA, the CDR3 is TGTGCCAGCAGCTGGGGCGGGAGGGGTGAGCAGTTCTTC. Translating it yields CASSWGGRGEQFF.

The chain is built from TRBV19 and TRBJ2-1, with TRBD2 identical over 8 bases. The V gene end was trimmed by 5 bases and the J gene end by 5 bases; junction bases not matched to a gene: 5. Per the germline V gene, CDR1 is LNHDA and CDR2 is SQIVND (reference sequence). This CDR3 is built from 14 residues. This chain's CDR3 is CASSERERNNEQFF. The CDR3 bases are TGTGCCAGTAGTGAGCGGGAGAGAAACAATGAGCAGTTCTTC.

V and J are TRBV7-2 and TRBJ1-1; D possibly corresponds to TRBD1 (5 bases). Trimming pared 6 bases from V and 0 bases from J, leaving 11 bases between. The germline CDR1 and CDR2 sequences are SGHTA and FQGNSA. This CDR3 has 14 residues. CDR3 protein: CASRVWGVNTEAFF. For the CDR3, the DNA is TGTGCCAGCAGAGTCTGGGGGGTGAACACTGAAGCTTTCTTT.

The rearrangement uses TRBV29-1 and TRBJ2-5, with D tentatively TRBD2 (6 bases). Looked up from germline, CDR1 is SQVTM and CDR2 is ANQGSEA. With 6 bases removed from V and 11 bases from J, the gap between germline ends came to 19 bases. The CDR3 is 12 residues long. In DNA, the CDR3 is TGCAGCGTCGTCACAGAAATTCGGGAGCAGTACTTC. Translating gives CSVVTEIREQYF. The full variable domain, rest sourced from reference TRBV29-1 and TRBJ2-5, is SAVISQKPSRDICQRGTSLTIQCQVDSQVTMMFWYRQQPGQSLTLIATANQGSEATYESGFVIDKFPISRPNLTFSTLTVSNMSPEDSSIYLCSVVTEIREQYFGPGTRLLVL.

CDR3 sequence reads: CASSKDLVSSYNEQFF. The CDR3 nucleotides are TGTGCCAGCAGCAAGGACTTGGTGAGCTCCTACAATGAGCAGTTCTTC. The chain recombines TRBV7-3 with TRBJ2-1; perhaps TRBD2 as D (5 bases). The germline V gene has CDR1 SGHTA and CDR2 FQGTGA. V was shortened by 5 bases and J by 0 bases, with 14 bases between the two germline ends. The CDR3 is made up of 16 amino acids.

For the CDR3, the DNA is TGTGCCAGCAGCTTTTCGTTGGCAGGGCTTAACACCGGGGAGCTGTTTTTT. Translating it yields CASSFSLAGLNTGELFF. J is TRBJ2-2 and V is TRBV7-4, with D perhaps TRBD1 (5 bases). Germline CDR1 and CDR2: SGHVT and SQSDAQ. The CDR3 is 17 residues long. V was shortened by 3 bases and J by 2 bases, with 16 bases between the two germline ends.

J is TRBJ1-4 and V is TRBV28; 9 bases are shared with TRBD1. The CDR3 runs to 15 residues. V was clipped by 6 bases and J by 6 bases; unmatched bases: 8. Germline V gene data show CDR1 as MDHEN and CDR2 as SYDVKM. CDR3 loop: CASSNRGPFDEKLFF. The CDR3 nucleotides are TGTGCCAGCAGCAACAGGGGGCCGTTTGATGAAAAACTGTTTTTT. The full variable domain, rest sourced from reference TRBV28 and TRBJ1-4, is DVKVTQSSRYLVKRTGEKVFLECVQDMDHENMFWYRQDPGLGLRLIYFSYDVKMKEKGDIPEGYSVSREKKERFSLILESASTNQTSMYLCASSNRGPFDEKLFFGSGTQLSVL.

The chain couples TRBV28 to TRBJ1-5, with D unclear. This CDR3 contains 15 residues. V lost 5 bases and J lost 4, with 15 bases in between. Germline V lookup: CDR1 MDHEN, CDR2 SYDVKM. The CDR3 protein is CASSPFIGSNQPQHF. CDR3 nucleotide sequence: TGTGCCAGCAGTCCCTTTATAGGGTCTAATCAGCCCCAGCATTTT.

The V call is TRBV7-9, the J call TRBJ1-5; 8 positions match TRBD1. Germline V gene lookup returns CDR1 SEHNR and CDR2 FQNEAQ (reference sequence). After removal of 5 bases from V and 6 bases from J, the junction contained 6 bases not matched to a gene. The CDR3 sequence is 14 residues long. CDR3: CASSPGQGRQPQHF. DNA for the CDR3: TGTGCCAGCAGCCCCGGACAGGGACGTCAGCCCCAGCATTTT.

V is TRBV10-3 and J is TRBJ2-1; 7 bases align to TRBD2. V lost 9 bases and J lost 0; bases outside the gene matches: 8. CDR3 length: 15 amino acids. CDR1 ENHRY and CDR2 SYGVKD come from the germline V gene. The CDR3 here is CAIDPGEGSYNEQFF. The CDR3 DNA follows: TGTGCCATTGACCCGGGGGAGGGCTCCTACAATGAGCAGTTCTTC.

For the CDR3, the DNA is TGCGCCAGCAGCTTAGTACCATGGGAGACCCAGTACTTC. Translating gives CASSLVPWETQYF. The V gene is TRBV5-1, the J gene TRBJ2-5; D remains unclear. The CDR3 spans 13 residues. Germline V CDR1 and CDR2: SGHRS, YFSETQ. V lost 2 bases, J lost 5 bases, and 10 bases lay in between.

This clone occurred a few times. V and J are TRBV7-3 and TRBJ1-3, with TRBD1 matching 7 bases. Trimming removed 5 bases from V and 4 bases from J; junction bases left unmatched: 5. The CDR3 extends over 14 amino acids. Germline values: CDR1 SGHTA, CDR2 FQGTGA. The DNA for the CDR3 is TGTGCCAGCAGCGCTGGGACAGCAGGAAACACCATATATTTT. It codes for CASSAGTAGNTIYF.

The chain carries TRBV2 and TRBJ2-1; D unresolved. The V and J ends lost 6 bases and 4 bases respectively, with 7 bases between them. Germline V gives CDR1 SNHLY, CDR2 FYNNEI. This CDR3 region has 12 residues. The CDR3 nucleotides are TGTGCCAGCAGCTACACTTACAATGAGCAGTTCTTC. This translates into CASSYTYNEQFF.

The chain joins TRBV13 to TRBJ2-7; TRBD2 matches at 16 bases. The CDR3 runs to 15 residues. Germline V gives CDR1 PRHDT, CDR2 FYEKMQ (reference sequence). Unmatched junction bases numbered 3, after V lost 4 bases and J lost 6 bases. CDR3 nucleotide sequence: TGTGCCAGCAGCTCCGGGACTAGCGGGAGGGGCGAGCAGTACTTC. Protein sequence: CASSSGTSGRGEQYF.

The chain uses TRBV5-1 and TRBJ1-2; D call uncertain. The CDR3 covers 14 residues. V was shortened by 0 bases and J by 2 bases, with 8 bases between the two germline ends. Germline-derived CDR1 and CDR2 are SGHRS and YFSETQ. The DNA for the CDR3 is TGCGCCAGCAGCTTGGTCGCCAGAAACTATGGCTACACCTTC. It encodes CASSLVARNYGYTF.

The chain recombines TRBV30 with TRBJ2-3; 7 bases are a match to TRBD1. The CDR3 totals 15 residues. After removal of 4 bases from V and 1 base from J, the junction contained 8 bases not matched to a gene. Germline CDR1 is GTSNPN and CDR2 is SVGIG (reference sequence). The CDR3, as DNA: TGTGCCTGGACAGTCGGGACAGCTCGCACAGATACGCAGTATTTT. Residues: CAWTVGTARTDTQYF.